A single sample is the source of the 11 T cell receptor beta chains below, sequenced in a study of T cells after yellow fever vaccination. TCRdb processed the 5' RACE reads anew with MiXCR; each CDR3 protein has one entry. The repertoire holds 340,000 or so distinct CDR3 sequences, roughly an eighth seen once, with 3.2% in the top ten. The source material was CD4+ T cells sorted from PBMCs, sampled 15 days after the yellow fever booster vaccination. All receptors derive from a young man who received the YFV17D yellow fever vaccine.

This clonotype turned up a few times. The V and J genes are TRBV20-1 and TRBJ1-1; the D gene is possibly TRBD1 (5 bases). Between the trimmed V and J ends, which lost 2 bases and 1 base, there was a span of 8 bases. Germline CDR1 and CDR2: DFQATT and SNEGSKA (reference sequence). This CDR3 has 13 amino acids. CDR3 nucleotides: TGCAGTGCTAGACCGACAGCGAACACTGAAGCTTTCTTT. Translated: CSARPTANTEAFF.

This clonotype was recorded a few times. The chain combines TRBV6-6 with TRBJ2-5, with D perhaps TRBD2 (7 bases). The germline V gene encodes CDR1 MNHNY and CDR2 SVGAGI (reference sequence). Trimming left V 6 bases short and J 5 bases short, with 16 bases between. The CDR3 spans 14 residues. CDR3 sequence: CASSYGGPRETQYF. Here the CDR3 DNA reads TGTGCCAGCAGCTACGGGGGGCCCCGGGAGACCCAGTACTTC.

The chain is built from TRBV14 and TRBJ1-1, with no clear D. Trimming took 4 bases from V and 8 from J, leaving 8 bases between them. CDR3 length equals 11 residues. Germline lookup yields CDR1 SGHDN and CDR2 FVKESK. As DNA, the CDR3 is TGTGCCAGCAGCCCCCTGATCGAAGCTTTCTTT. Its translation is CASSPLIEAFF.

In DNA form, the CDR3 reads TGTGCCAGCAGTTGGAGCGGGGGTCCCTCCTACGAGCAGTACTTC. Protein sequence: CASSWSGGPSYEQYF. The chain uses TRBV6-2 or TRBV6-3 and TRBJ2-7; 8 bases line up with TRBD2. V gave up 4 bases and J gave up 0 bases; unmatched junction bases: 5. This CDR3 contains 15 residues. Germline CDR1 is MNHEY and CDR2 is SVGEGT.

The rearrangement uses TRBV6-6 and TRBJ2-5, with 7 bases that match TRBD2. This CDR3 spans 15 amino acids. Per the germline V gene, CDR1 is MNHNY and CDR2 is SVGAGI (reference sequence). The junction had 8 bases not matched to a gene; V was cut back by 2 bases and J by 5 bases. The CDR3 coding sequence is TGTGCCAGCAGTTACGGGGAGCGGGAACGGGAGACCCAGTACTTC. Amino acid sequence: CASSYGERERETQYF.

The chain couples TRBV20-1 to TRBJ2-1; 10 bases line up with TRBD2. This CDR3 contains 13 residues. Trimming cost V 8 bases and J 4 bases; bases outside gene matches: 5. The germline V gene encodes CDR1 DFQATT and CDR2 SNEGSKA (reference sequence). The DNA for the CDR3 is TGCAGTACAAGACTAGCGGGTTACAATGAGCAGTTCTTC. Translation: CSTRLAGYNEQFF.

The chain carries TRBV28 and TRBJ2-5, with D perhaps matching TRBD2 (6 bases). Trimming removed 6 bases at V and 2 bases at J, with 10 bases between. The CDR3 consists of 13 residues. Germline V gives CDR1 MDHEN, CDR2 SYDVKM. The CDR3 DNA reads TGTGCCAGCAGAAGGACTACACAAGAGACCCAGTACTTC. This sequence encodes CASRRTTQETQYF.

The table lists this clonotype with many counts. The rearrangement links TRBV12-3 or TRBV12-4 to TRBJ2-2, with 8 bases identical to TRBD1. The CDR3 extends over 14 amino acids. The ends lost 7 bases at V and 6 bases at J; junction bases unmatched: 7. The CDR3 loop reads CASTWTGRPGELFF. The CDR3 region has the DNA TGTGCCAGCACCTGGACAGGGCGGCCCGGGGAGCTGTTTTTT.

This clonotype has a count of ten or more. The chain links TRBV11-2 to TRBJ1-2; 7 bases are a match to TRBD1. The CDR3 is made up of 14 amino acids. CDR1 is SGHAT, CDR2 FQNNGV, per germline. V lost 2 bases, J lost 4 bases, and 4 bases stayed unmatched. CDR3 sequence: CASSLSTGSYGYTF. The CDR3 DNA sequence: TGTGCCAGCAGCTTATCGACAGGGTCCTATGGCTACACCTTC.

V usage is TRBV4-3 and J usage is TRBJ2-3, with a tentative D call TRBD1 (6 bases). The CDR3 extends over 17 amino acids. Germline assignment: CDR1 LGHNA and CDR2 YSLEER. The ends were cut back, 0 bases at V and 5 bases at J, with 18 bases in the middle. The CDR3 DNA sequence: TGCGCCAGCAGCCAAGATTTGTGGACAGCCGCACAAGATACGCAGTATTTT. Its translation is CASSQDLWTAAQDTQYF.

This clonotype was seen a handful of times. V and J are TRBV27 and TRBJ2-1; 8 bases map to TRBD1. The CDR3 loop spans 18 amino acids. V lost 4 bases, J lost 7 bases, and 18 bases stayed unmatched. Per germline, CDR1 MNHEY and CDR2 SMNVEV (reference sequence). The chain's CDR3 is CASSSAPRTGWFWNEQFF. The DNA of the CDR3 is TGTGCCAGCAGTTCCGCCCCTCGGACAGGGTGGTTTTGGAATGAGCAGTTCTTC.